This T cell receptor (beta chain) was sequenced for a study of cytomegalovirus exposure and HLA in healthy donors. Overall study results and limits: Later work found most CMV-associated TCR beta chains apparently HLA-restricted. For most TCR beta V segments, an earlier analysis put the productive rate at about 87% or about 30% of the time. CMV serostatus was the only recorded immune exposure for donors.

The PCR made use of 60 Vbeta and 13 Jbeta primers. Method: immunoSEQ multiplex PCR; TCRdb's copy keeps in-frame clones and lacks some. The profile shows about 270,000 clones, roughly 70% of them singletons. This clone was seen more than once but under ten times. Its antigen is unknown. The TCR was taken from a female donor in good health and CMV-seronegative. The specimen was PBMCs.

The CDR3 DNA is TGCGCCAGCAGCCAAGAAGGCGGGACTAGCGGGACCTACGAGCAGTACTTC. It translates to CASSQEGGTSGTYEQYF. The V call is TRBV4-1, the J call TRBJ2-7; 13 nucleotides match TRBD2. CDR1 and CDR2 (germline): MGHRA, YSYEKL. Trimming cost V 0 bases and J 2 bases; bases outside gene matches: 4. The CDR3 runs to 17 residues.